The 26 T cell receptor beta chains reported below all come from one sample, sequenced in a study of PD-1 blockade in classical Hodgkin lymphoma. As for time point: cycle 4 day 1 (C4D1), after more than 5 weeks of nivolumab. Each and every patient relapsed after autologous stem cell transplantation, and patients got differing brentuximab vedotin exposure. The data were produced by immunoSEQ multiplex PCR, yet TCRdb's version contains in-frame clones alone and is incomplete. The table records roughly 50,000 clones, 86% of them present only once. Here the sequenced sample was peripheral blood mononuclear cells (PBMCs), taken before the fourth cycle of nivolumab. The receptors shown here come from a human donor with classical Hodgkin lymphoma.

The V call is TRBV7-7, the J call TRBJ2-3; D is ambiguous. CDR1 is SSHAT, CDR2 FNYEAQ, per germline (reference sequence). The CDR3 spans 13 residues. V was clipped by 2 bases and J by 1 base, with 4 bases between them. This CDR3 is CASSLIRTDTQYF. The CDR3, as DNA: TGTGCCAGCAGCTTAATTCGCACAGATACGCAGTATTTT.

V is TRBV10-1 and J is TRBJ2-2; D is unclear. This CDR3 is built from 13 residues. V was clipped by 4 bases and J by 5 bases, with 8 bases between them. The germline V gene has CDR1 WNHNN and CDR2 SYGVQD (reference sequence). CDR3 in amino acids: CASSASRTGELFF. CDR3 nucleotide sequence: TGCGCCAGCAGTGCTTCACGTACCGGGGAGCTGTTTTTT.

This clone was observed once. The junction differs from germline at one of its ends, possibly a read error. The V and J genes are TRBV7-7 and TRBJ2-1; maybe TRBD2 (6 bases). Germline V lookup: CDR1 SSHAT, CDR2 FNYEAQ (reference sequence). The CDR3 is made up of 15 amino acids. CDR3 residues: CASSLAPSDYNEQFF. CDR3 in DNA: TGTGCTAGCAGCTTAGCGCCTAGCGACTACAATGAGCAGTTCTTC.

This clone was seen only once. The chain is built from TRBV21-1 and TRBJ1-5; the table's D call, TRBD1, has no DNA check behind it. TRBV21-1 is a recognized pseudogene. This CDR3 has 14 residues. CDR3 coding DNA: TGTGCCAGCAGCTATGACAGGGGCAATCAGCCCCAGCATTTT. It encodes CASSYDRGNQPQHF.

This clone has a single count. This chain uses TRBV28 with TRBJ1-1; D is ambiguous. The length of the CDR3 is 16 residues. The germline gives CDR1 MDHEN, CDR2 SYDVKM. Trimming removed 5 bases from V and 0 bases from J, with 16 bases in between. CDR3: CASSPTLQTVNTEAFF. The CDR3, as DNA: TGTGCCAGCAGTCCGACCCTCCAGACCGTGAACACTGAAGCTTTCTTT.

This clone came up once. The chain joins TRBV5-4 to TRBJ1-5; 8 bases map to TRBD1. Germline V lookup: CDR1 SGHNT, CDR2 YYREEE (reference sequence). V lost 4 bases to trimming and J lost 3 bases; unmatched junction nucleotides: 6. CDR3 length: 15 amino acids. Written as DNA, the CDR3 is TGTGCCAGCAGCCCCGGGACAGGCTTCAATCAGCCCCAGCATTTT. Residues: CASSPGTGFNQPQHF. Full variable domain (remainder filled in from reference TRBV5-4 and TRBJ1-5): ETGVTQSPTHLIKTRGQQVTLRCSSQSGHNTVSWYQQALGQGPQFIFQYYREEENGRGNFPPRFSGLQFPNYSSELNVNALELDDSALYLCASSPGTGFNQPQHFGDGTRLSIL.

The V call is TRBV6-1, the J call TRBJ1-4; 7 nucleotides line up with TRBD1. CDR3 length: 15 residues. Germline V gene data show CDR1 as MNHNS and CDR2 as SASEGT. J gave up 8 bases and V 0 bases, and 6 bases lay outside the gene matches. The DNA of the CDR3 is TGTGCCAGCAGTGAAGCGCTTCTGACAGGGGAAAAACTGTTTTTT. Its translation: CASSEALLTGEKLFF.

CDR3: CASSFHRGPSNQPQHF. In DNA form, the CDR3 reads TGTGCCAGCAGTTTCCACAGGGGACCCAGCAATCAGCCCCAGCATTTT. The chain recombines TRBV28 with TRBJ1-5, with 7 bases lining up with TRBD1. Germline V gives CDR1 MDHEN, CDR2 SYDVKM. The CDR3 sequence is 16 residues long. Germline trimming cut 3 bases from V and 1 base from J; bases unmatched to any gene: 6.

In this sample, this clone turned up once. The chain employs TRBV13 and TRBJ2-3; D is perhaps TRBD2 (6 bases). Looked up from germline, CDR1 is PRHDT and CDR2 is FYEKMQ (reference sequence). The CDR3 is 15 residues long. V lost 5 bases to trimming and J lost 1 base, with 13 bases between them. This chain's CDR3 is CASSIRDFGTDTQYF. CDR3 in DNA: TGTGCCAGCAGCATAAGGGACTTTGGCACAGATACGCAGTATTTT.

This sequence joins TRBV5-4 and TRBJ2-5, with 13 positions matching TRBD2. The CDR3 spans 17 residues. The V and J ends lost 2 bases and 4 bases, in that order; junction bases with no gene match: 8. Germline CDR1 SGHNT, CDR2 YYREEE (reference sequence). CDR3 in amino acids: CASSFGLAGVLGETQYF. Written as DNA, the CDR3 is TGTGCCAGCAGCTTTGGACTAGCGGGAGTTCTGGGAGAGACCCAGTACTTC.

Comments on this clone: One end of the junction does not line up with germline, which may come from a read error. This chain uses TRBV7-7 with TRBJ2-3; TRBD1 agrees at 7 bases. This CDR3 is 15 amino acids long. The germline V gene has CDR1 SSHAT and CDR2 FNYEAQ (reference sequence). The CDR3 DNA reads TGTGCTAGCAGCAAGACAGGGTACGGCACAGATACGCAGTATTTT. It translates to CASSKTGYGTDTQYF. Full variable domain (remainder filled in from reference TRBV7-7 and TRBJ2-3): GAGVSQSPRYKVTKRGQDVTLRCDPISSHATLYWYQQALGQGPEFLTYFNYEAQPDKSGLPSDRFSAERPEGSISTLTIQRTEQRDSAMYRCASSKTGYGTDTQYFGPGTRLTVL.

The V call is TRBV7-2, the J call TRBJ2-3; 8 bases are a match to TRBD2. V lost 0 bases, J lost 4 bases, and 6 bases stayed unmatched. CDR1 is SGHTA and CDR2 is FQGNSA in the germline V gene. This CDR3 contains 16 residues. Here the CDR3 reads CASSLALAAGSDTQYF. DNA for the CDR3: TGTGCCAGCAGCTTAGCACTAGCGGCGGGTTCAGATACGCAGTATTTT.

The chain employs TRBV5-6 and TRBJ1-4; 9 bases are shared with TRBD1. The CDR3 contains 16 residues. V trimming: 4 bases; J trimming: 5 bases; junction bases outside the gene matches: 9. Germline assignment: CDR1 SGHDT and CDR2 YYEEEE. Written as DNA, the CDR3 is TGTGCCAGCAGCCGGACCGGGACAGGGTTGAATGAAAAACTGTTTTTT. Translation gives CASSRTGTGLNEKLFF. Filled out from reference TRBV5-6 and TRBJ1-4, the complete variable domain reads DAGVTQSPTHLIKTRGQQVTLRCSPKSGHDTVSWYQQALGQGPQFIFQYYEEEERQRGNFPDRFSGHQFPNYSSELNVNALLLGDSALYLCASSRTGTGLNEKLFFGSGTQLSVL.

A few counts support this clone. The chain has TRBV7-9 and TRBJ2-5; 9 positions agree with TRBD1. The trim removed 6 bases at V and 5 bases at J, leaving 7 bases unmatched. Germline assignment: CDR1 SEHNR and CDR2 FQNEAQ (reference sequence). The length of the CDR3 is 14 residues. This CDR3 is CASSSGQGWETQYF. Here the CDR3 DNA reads TGTGCCAGCAGTTCCGGACAGGGGTGGGAGACCCAGTACTTC.

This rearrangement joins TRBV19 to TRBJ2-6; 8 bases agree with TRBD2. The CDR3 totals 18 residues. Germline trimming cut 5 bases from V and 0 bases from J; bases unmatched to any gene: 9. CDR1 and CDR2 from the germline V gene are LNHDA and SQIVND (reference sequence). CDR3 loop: CASSPYGLAGSGANVLTF. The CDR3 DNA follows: TGTGCCAGTAGTCCCTACGGGCTAGCGGGCTCTGGGGCCAACGTCCTGACTTTC.

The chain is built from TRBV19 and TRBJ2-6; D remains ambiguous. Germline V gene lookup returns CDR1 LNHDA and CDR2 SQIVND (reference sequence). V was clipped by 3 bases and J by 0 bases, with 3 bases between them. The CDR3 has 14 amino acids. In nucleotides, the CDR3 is TGTGCCAGTAGTATTGTCTCTGGGGCCAACGTCCTGACTTTC. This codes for CASSIVSGANVLTF.

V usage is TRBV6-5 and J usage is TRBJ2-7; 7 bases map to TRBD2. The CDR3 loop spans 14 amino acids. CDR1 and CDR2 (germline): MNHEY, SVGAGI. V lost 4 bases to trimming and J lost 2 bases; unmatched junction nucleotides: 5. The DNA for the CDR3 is TGTGCCAGCAGTTTGCGGGAGAAGGCCTACGAGCAGTACTTC. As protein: CASSLREKAYEQYF.

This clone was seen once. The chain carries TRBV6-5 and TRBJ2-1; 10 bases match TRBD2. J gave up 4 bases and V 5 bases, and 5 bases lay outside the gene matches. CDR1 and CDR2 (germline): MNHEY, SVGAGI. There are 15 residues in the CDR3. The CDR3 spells CASSPGTSAYNEQFF. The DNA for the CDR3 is TGTGCCAGCAGTCCCGGGACTAGCGCTTACAATGAGCAGTTCTTC.

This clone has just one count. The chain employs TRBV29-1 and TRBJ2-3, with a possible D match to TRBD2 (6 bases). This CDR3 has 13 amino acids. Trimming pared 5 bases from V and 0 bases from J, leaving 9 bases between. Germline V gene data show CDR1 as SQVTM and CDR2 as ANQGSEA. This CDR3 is CSVPGGSTDTQYF. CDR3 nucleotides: TGCAGCGTTCCAGGAGGGAGCACAGATACGCAGTATTTT.

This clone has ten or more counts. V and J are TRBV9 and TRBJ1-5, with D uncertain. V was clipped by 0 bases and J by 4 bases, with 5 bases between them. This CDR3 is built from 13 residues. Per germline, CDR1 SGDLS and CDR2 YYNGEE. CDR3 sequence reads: CASSVDVNQPQHF. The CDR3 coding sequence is TGTGCCAGCAGCGTAGACGTGAATCAGCCCCAGCATTTT.

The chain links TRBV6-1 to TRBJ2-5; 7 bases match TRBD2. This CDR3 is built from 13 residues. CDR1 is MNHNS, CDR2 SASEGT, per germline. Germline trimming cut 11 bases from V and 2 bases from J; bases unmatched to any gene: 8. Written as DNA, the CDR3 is TGTGCCGTCTCAGCGGGGCCTCAAGAGACCCAGTACTTC. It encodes CAVSAGPQETQYF.

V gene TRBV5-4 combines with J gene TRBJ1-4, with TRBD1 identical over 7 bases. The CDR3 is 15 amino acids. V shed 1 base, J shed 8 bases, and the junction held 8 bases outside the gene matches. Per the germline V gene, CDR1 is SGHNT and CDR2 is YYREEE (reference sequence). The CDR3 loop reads CASSLRQGEEEKLFF. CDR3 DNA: TGTGCCAGCAGCTTGCGTCAGGGGGAAGAGGAAAAACTGTTTTTT.

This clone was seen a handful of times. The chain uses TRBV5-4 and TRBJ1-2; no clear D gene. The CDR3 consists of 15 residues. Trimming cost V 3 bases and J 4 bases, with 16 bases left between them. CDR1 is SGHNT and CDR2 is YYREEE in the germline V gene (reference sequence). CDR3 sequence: CASSYPEEFGYGYTF. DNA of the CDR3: TGTGCCAGCAGCTACCCAGAGGAATTCGGCTATGGCTACACCTTC.

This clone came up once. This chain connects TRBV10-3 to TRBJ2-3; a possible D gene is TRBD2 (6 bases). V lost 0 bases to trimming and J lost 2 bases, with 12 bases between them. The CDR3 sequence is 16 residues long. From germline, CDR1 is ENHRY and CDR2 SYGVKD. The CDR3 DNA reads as TGTGCCATCAGTGAGTCGTCGGGAGACACCACAGATACGCAGTATTTT. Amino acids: CAISESSGDTTDTQYF.

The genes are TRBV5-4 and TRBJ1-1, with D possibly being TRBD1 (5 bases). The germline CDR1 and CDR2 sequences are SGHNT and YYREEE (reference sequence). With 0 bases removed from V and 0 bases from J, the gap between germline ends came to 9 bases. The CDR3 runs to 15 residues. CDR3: CASSLDLGVNTEAFF. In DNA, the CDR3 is TGTGCCAGCAGCTTGGATCTGGGGGTGAACACTGAAGCTTTCTTT.

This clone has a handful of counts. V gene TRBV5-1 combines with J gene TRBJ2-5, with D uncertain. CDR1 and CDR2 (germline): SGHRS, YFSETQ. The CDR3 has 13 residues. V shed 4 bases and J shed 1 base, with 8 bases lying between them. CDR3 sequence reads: CASSGNIQETQYF. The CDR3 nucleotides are TGCGCCAGCAGCGGGAACATCCAAGAGACCCAGTACTTC.